The clone carrying this T cell receptor beta chain turned up a few times. Its antigen is not identified. One base away lies a much larger clone, so this may be a sequencing read error. Amplification from RNA transcripts yielded the TCR beta CDR3 regions. HTBI primers primed a first-round RT-PCR, and a second-round multiplex PCR followed. One entry per CDR3 protein results from TCRdb running MiXCR on the multiplex PCR reads. The sample lists roughly 480,000 distinct CDR3 sequences, about 15% seen once, with about a tenth in the top ten. The data stem from a study of Graves' ophthalmopathy and Graves' hyperthyroidism. For the study at large: At the time of initial diagnosis and before any treatment, peripheral blood was collected. General study results and limits: Among expanded thyroid clonotypes above 0.001 frequency, most also occurred in blood.

Germline values: CDR1 KGHSH, CDR2 LQKENI. The CDR3 extends over 12 amino acids. The V gene is TRBV18, the J gene TRBJ1-5, with D unresolved. This TCR was recovered from a woman aged 30 to 39 with Graves' ophthalmopathy. Sequences were obtained from blood. The CDR3 DNA reads as TGTGCCAGCTCACCAGGGTGGCCGCCCCAGCAGTTT. Amino acids: CASSPGWPPQQF.